These T cell receptor beta chains were read from a single sample in a study of T-cell reconstitution after alpha-beta-depleted transplantation in children. TCRdb reprocessed the PCR reads with MiXCR, giving one entry per CDR3 protein. The table records about 980,000 distinct CDR3 sequences, roughly 29% of them present only once. The sample here was PBMCs, mostly from graft donor cells, taken 360 days after TCRalphabeta/CD19-depleted stem cell transplant. The receptors come from a boy under two years old who had a stem cell transplant for SCID, so the T cells may come from the graft donor. CDR3s include the opening cysteine and the closing phenylalanine or tryptophan. The D gene is left open where the match is weak. The size of a clone is reported for some rows only, either as once, few or many, or as a class for expanded clones.

CDR3 DNA	CDR3 protein	CDR3 length	V gene	clone size	D gene	J gene
TGTGCCAGCAGTCCCCCCCCGGGGACCTACGAGCAGTACTTC	CASSPPPGTYEQYF	14	TRBV28	-	-	TRBJ2-7
TGCAGTGCTAGAAGGGACAGCAGTCAGGGTGAGCAGTTCTTC	CSARRDSSQGEQFF	14	TRBV20-1	few	TRBD1	TRBJ2-1
TGTGCCAGCAGTGTCGGACAGACTAACTATGGCTACACCTTC	CASSVGQTNYGYTF	14	TRBV9	few	-	TRBJ1-2
TGCAGTGCTAGGGGTTGGCAGGGTCACACCGGGGAGCTGTTTTTT	CSARGWQGHTGELFF	15	TRBV20-1	-	-	TRBJ2-2
TGTGCCAGCAGCTTCTCACTGAGAGGCACAGATACGCAGTATTTT	CASSFSLRGTDTQYF	15	TRBV7-3	once	-	TRBJ2-3
TGTGCCAGCAGTTTATCGCGGGGGATGATAGCCTACGAGCAGTACTTC	CASSLSRGMIAYEQYF	16	TRBV27	few	TRBD2	TRBJ2-7
TGTGCCAGCAGCCAAGACGGGGGGTATAACAATGAGCAGTTCTTC	CASSQDGGYNNEQFF	15	TRBV4-2	many	TRBD2	TRBJ2-1
TGTGCCAGCAGTCCTTTCTACAGGGCCGACCTGGACACTGAAGCTTTCTTT	CASSPFYRADLDTEAFF	17	TRBV6-1	few	-	TRBJ1-1
TGTGCCAGCAGCTTAGCGAGACTAGCGGGGGGACTCGGGGAGCTGTTTTTT	CASSLARLAGGLGELFF	17	TRBV7-2	-	TRBD2	TRBJ2-2
TGCGCCAGCAGCTTTCGAGCTGACAATGAGCAGTTCTTC	CASSFRADNEQFF	13	TRBV5-1	-	-	TRBJ2-1
TGCGCCAGCAATAAAGGGCAGGGGCCAGATACGCAGTATTTT	CASNKGQGPDTQYF	14	TRBV5-1	few	-	TRBJ2-3
TGCAGTGCGGAACCTCTTAGGGCACCGCGGGACTACGAGCAGTACTTC	CSAEPLRAPRDYEQYF	16	TRBV20-1	once	-	TRBJ2-7
TGTGCCAGCAGCCAAGATCTCTGGGACAATGAGCAGTTCTTC	CASSQDLWDNEQFF	14	TRBV3-1	-	-	TRBJ2-1
TGTGCCAGCAGTTTCGGGACAGGGGCCGACGAGCAGTACTTC	CASSFGTGADEQYF	14	TRBV12-3/TRBV12-4	few	TRBD1	TRBJ2-7
TGTGCCACCTTGAAGAAAGGGTCCAGCTCCTACGAGCAGTACTTC	CATLKKGSSSYEQYF	15	TRBV3-1	-	-	TRBJ2-7
TGTGCCAGCAGCTTAGCTTCCAGGGGGCGTTCGAACACTGAAGCTTTCTTT	CASSLASRGRSNTEAFF	17	TRBV7-2	-	TRBD1	TRBJ1-1
TGTGCCAGCAGCGACTTCGGGGGTTCCACTGAAGCTTTCTTT	CASSDFGGSTEAFF	14	TRBV7-9	few	-	TRBJ1-1
TGCGCCAGCAGCTGGGGACAGCGGCCGAATTCACCCCTCCACTTT	CASSWGQRPNSPLHF	15	TRBV5-1	few	TRBD1	TRBJ1-6
TGTGCCACTCGGGCCGACAATCAGCCCCAGCATTTT	CATRADNQPQHF	12	TRBV2	-	-	TRBJ1-5
TGCGCCAGCAGCCAGGGACAGTTAAATCAGCCCCAGCATTTT	CASSQGQLNQPQHF	14	TRBV4-1	-	TRBD1	TRBJ1-5
TGTGCCACCAGCCCGTGGAAAGGCCAGGGATCCTACGAGCAGTACTTC	CATSPWKGQGSYEQYF	16	TRBV15	-	-	TRBJ2-7
TGTGCCAGCAGTCCGACAGGCGCCAGAACGATCGAGCAGTTCTTC	CASSPTGARTIEQFF	15	TRBV12-3/TRBV12-4	-	-	TRBJ2-1
TGCGCCAGCAGCTTGGCCATGACCCGGACCCCCCAAACCTACGAGCAGTACTTC	CASSLAMTRTPQTYEQYF	18	TRBV5-1	-	-	TRBJ2-7
TGCGCCAGCAGCCAAGATTCTGAGGGAAGCACAGATACGCAGTATTTT	CASSQDSEGSTDTQYF	16	TRBV4-3	-	-	TRBJ2-3
TGTGCCAGCAGTCGAAACTCTGGGGCCAACGTCCTGACTTTC	CASSRNSGANVLTF	14	TRBV12-3/TRBV12-4	few	-	TRBJ2-6
TGCGCCAGCAGCATACAGGAGCCATACAATGAGCAGTTCTTC	CASSIQEPYNEQFF	14	TRBV5-1	-	-	TRBJ2-1
TGTGCCAGCAGCACAACCACCGGGACTAGTAGTATCAATGAGCAGTTCTTC	CASSTTTGTSSINEQFF	17	TRBV9	few	TRBD2	TRBJ2-1
TGTGCCAGCAGCGTAGTCGGGGCAGGGCCCCAAGAAGCTTTCTTT	CASSVVGAGPQEAFF	15	TRBV9	-	-	TRBJ1-1
TGTGCCAGCAGCTTACCAGTCGCGAGGGGCCGGATCGGGGAGCTGTTTTTT	CASSLPVARGRIGELFF	17	TRBV7-9	once	-	TRBJ2-2
TGTGCCAGCAGCTTAGCGCGGGGACAGCAGAACTATGGCTACACCTTC	CASSLARGQQNYGYTF	16	TRBV7-2	-	TRBD1	TRBJ1-2
TGTGCCAGCAGCCAATCTAGTCGCGGGGAGCTGTTTTTT	CASSQSSRGELFF	13	TRBV3-1	-	-	TRBJ2-2
TGTGCCAGCAGCAAAGTCGGACCTACGAACACCGGGGAGCTGTTTTTT	CASSKVGPTNTGELFF	16	TRBV27	-	-	TRBJ2-2
TGTGCCAGCAGCTTAGTGGAGACGGGGAACACTGAAGCTTTCTTT	CASSLVETGNTEAFF	15	TRBV7-9	few	-	TRBJ1-1
TGTGCCATCAGCGGGGGCGGGGGGGCCACAGATACGCAGTATTTT	CAISGGGGATDTQYF	15	TRBV10-3	few	TRBD2	TRBJ2-3
TGTGCCACCCGGGACTTTTCCGAGGAGACCCAGTACTTC	CATRDFSEETQYF	13	TRBV7-9	few	-	TRBJ2-5
TGTGCCAGCTCCCGGGCCCTCAATCAGCCCCAGCATTTT	CASSRALNQPQHF	13	TRBV18	-	-	TRBJ1-5
TGTGCCAGCAGCTTAGGGTGGACGCGGGGCTTTCAAGAGACCCAGTACTTC	CASSLGWTRGFQETQYF	17	TRBV7-2	few	-	TRBJ2-5
TGCGCCAGCACCCCCGGTAACACCGGGGAGCTGTTTTTT	CASTPGNTGELFF	13	TRBV5-1	few	-	TRBJ2-2
TGTGCCAGCTCACCCCGGACTGCCGGGGGGGATACGCAGTATTTT	CASSPRTAGGDTQYF	15	TRBV18	few	TRBD2	TRBJ2-3
TGTGCCAGCAGTGAAGTTTGGGGACGACACCACGAGCAGTACTTC	CASSEVWGRHHEQYF	15	TRBV2	few	-	TRBJ2-7
TGTGCCAGCAGCTCGACGGATGACAAAAACATTCAGTACTTC	CASSSTDDKNIQYF	14	TRBV7-9	few	-	TRBJ2-4
TGCAGTGCTGGAACTACCGGGACTTCCAGCACAGATACGCAGTATTTT	CSAGTTGTSSTDTQYF	16	TRBV20-1	-	-	TRBJ2-3
TGCAGTGCTAGACTGACAGGGAACAATCAGCCCCAGCATTTT	CSARLTGNNQPQHF	14	TRBV20-1	few	TRBD1	TRBJ1-5
TGTGCCAGCAGCCAAGAGTTTAGCGGGGAAACTAACTACGAGCAGTACTTC	CASSQEFSGETNYEQYF	17	TRBV4-2	-	TRBD2	TRBJ2-7
TGCGCCAGCAGCCTCCGGGACAGGGGGATGAACACTGAAGCTTTCTTT	CASSLRDRGMNTEAFF	16	TRBV5-1	-	TRBD1	TRBJ1-1
TGTGCCAGCAGTTTAACGCGGGACAGGGGAATGGCCGGGGAGCTGTTTTTT	CASSLTRDRGMAGELFF	17	TRBV27	many	TRBD1	TRBJ2-2
TGCAGCGTTGAACGGGTTAGCACAGATACGCAGTATTTT	CSVERVSTDTQYF	13	TRBV29-1	few	-	TRBJ2-3
TGTGCCAGCAGCATAAATAGCGGGGGCTACTTTATTACAGATACGCAGTATTTT	CASSINSGGYFITDTQYF	18	TRBV11-1	-	TRBD2	TRBJ2-3
TGCAGTGCCCTCCGGGACACCTACAATGAGCAGTTCTTC	CSALRDTYNEQFF	13	TRBV20-1	-	-	TRBJ2-1
TGTGCCAGCAGCTGGGCAGGGAGCAATCAGCCCCAGCATTTT	CASSWAGSNQPQHF	14	TRBV11-2	-	-	TRBJ1-5
TGTGCCAGCAGCTTAATATCGTCCGGGACAGCGACTTACGAGCAGTACTTC	CASSLISSGTATYEQYF	17	TRBV7-2	few	TRBD1	TRBJ2-7
TGTGCCAGCAGGCCAATGGGTCCGCAGTATTTT	CASRPMGPQYF	11	TRBV5-6	few	-	TRBJ2-3
TGTGCCAGCAGCTTCAACCCGGGACTGGGTGAGCAGTTCTTC	CASSFNPGLGEQFF	14	TRBV7-8	few	-	TRBJ2-1
TGTGCCATCAGTACACTAGCGGGAGTATACAATGAGCAGTTCTTC	CAISTLAGVYNEQFF	15	TRBV10-3	-	TRBD2	TRBJ2-1
TGCGCCAGCAGCGTGGGACAACCCTACGAGCAGTACTTC	CASSVGQPYEQYF	13	TRBV5-1	-	-	TRBJ2-7
TGTGCCATCAGTGAAGTCACAACTGAAGCTTTCTTT	CAISEVTTEAFF	12	TRBV10-3	-	-	TRBJ1-1